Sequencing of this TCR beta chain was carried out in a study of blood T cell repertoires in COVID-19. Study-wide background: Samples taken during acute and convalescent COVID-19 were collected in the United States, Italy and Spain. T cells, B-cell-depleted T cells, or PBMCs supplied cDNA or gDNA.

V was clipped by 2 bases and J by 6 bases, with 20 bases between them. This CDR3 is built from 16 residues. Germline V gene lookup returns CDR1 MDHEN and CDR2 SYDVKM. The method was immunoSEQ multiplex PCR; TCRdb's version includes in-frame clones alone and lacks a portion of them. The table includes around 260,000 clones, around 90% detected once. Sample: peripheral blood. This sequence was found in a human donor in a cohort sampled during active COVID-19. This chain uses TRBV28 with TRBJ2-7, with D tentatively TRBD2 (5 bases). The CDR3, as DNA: TGTGCCAGCAGTTTACTCCATTTGGGAGTGAAACCCGAGCAGTACTTC. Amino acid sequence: CASSLLHLGVKPEQYF.